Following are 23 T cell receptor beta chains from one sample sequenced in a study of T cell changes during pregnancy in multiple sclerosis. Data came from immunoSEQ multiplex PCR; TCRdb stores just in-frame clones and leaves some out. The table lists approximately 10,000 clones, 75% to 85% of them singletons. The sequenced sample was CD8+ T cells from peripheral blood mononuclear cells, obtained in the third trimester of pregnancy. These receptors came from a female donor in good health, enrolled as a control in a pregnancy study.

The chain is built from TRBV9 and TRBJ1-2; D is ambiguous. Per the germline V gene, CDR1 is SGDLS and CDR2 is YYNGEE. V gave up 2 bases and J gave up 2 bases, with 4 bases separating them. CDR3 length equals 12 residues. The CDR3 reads CASSVQNYGYTF. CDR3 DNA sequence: TGTGCCAGCAGCGTGCAGAACTATGGCTACACCTTC.

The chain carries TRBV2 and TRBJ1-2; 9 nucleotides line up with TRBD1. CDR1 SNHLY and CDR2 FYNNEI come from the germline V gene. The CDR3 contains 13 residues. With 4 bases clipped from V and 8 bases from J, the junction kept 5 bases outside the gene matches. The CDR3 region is CASSAGQGLGYTF. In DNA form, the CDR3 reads TGTGCCAGCAGTGCGGGACAGGGATTGGGCTACACCTTC.

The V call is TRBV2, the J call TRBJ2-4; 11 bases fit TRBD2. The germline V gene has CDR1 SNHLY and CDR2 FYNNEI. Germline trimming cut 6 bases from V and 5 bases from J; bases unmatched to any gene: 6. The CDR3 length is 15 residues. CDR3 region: CASSSVGLAENIQYF. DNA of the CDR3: TGTGCCAGCAGCTCGGTGGGACTAGCGGAAAACATTCAGTACTTC.

The CDR3: CASSLVAGDNEQFF. The CDR3 bases are TGTGCCAGCAGCTTAGTGGCAGGGGATAATGAGCAGTTCTTC. This chain links TRBV7-2 with TRBJ2-1, with a tentative D call TRBD1 (6 bases). CDR1 and CDR2 (germline): SGHTA, FQGNSA. The V and J ends lost 1 base and 7 bases respectively, with 11 bases between them. The CDR3 length is 14 residues.

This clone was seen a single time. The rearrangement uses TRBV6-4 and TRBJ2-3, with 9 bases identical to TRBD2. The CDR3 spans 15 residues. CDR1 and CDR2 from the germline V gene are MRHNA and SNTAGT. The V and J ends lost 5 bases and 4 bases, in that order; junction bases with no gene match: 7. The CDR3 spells CASSNRGGAADTQYF. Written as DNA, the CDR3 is TGTGCCAGCAGTAACCGCGGGGGGGCCGCAGATACGCAGTATTTT.

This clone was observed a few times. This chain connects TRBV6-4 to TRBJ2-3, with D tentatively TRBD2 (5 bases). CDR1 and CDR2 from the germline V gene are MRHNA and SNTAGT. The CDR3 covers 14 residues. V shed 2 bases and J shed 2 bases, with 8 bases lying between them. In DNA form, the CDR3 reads TGTGCCAGCAGTGACGCCGGGAACACAGATACGCAGTATTTT. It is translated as CASSDAGNTDTQYF.

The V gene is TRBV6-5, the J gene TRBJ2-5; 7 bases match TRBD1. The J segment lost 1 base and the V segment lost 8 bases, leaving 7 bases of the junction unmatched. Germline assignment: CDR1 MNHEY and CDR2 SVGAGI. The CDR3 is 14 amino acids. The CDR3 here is CASAKRDSQETQYF. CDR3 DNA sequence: TGTGCCAGCGCCAAACGGGACAGCCAAGAGACCCAGTACTTC.

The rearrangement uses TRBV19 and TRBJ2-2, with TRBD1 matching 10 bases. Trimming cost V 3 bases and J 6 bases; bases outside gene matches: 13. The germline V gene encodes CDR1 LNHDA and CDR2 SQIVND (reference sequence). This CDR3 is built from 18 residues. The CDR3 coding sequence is TGTGCCAGTAGTATCGCCCCGAGGTTTGGACAGGGGGCCGGGGAGCTGTTTTTT. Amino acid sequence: CASSIAPRFGQGAGELFF. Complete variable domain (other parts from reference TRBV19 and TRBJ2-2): DGGITQSPKYLFRKEGQNVTLSCEQNLNHDAMYWYRQDPGQGLRLIYYSQIVNDFQKGDIAEGYSVSREKKESFPLTVTSAQKNPTAFYLCASSIAPRFGQGAGELFFGEGSRLTVL.

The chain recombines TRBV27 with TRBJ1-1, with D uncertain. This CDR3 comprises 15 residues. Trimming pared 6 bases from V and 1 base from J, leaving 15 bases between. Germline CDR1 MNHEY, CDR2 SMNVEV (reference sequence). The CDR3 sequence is CASSNSYDQNTEAFF. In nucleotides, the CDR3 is TGTGCCAGCAGCAATAGTTATGATCAGAACACTGAAGCTTTCTTT.

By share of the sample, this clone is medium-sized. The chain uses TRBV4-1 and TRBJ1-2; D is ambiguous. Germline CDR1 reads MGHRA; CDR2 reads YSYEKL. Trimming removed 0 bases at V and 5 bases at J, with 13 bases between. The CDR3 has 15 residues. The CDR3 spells CASSQETATGYGYTF. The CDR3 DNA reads TGCGCCAGCAGCCAAGAGACGGCCACGGGGTATGGCTACACCTTC.

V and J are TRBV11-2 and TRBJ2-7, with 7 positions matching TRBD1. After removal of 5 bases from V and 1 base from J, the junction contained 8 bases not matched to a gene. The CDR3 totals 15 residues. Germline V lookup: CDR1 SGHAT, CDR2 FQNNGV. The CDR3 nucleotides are TGTGCCAGCAGCGTCGCAGGGACAGTTTCCTACGAGCAGTACTTC. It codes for CASSVAGTVSYEQYF. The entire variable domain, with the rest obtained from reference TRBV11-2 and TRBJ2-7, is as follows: EAGVAQSPRYKIIEKRQSVAFWCNPISGHATLYWYQQILGQGPKLLIQFQNNGVVDDSQLPKDRFSAERLKGVDSTLKIQPAKLEDSAVYLCASSVAGTVSYEQYFGPGTRLTVT.

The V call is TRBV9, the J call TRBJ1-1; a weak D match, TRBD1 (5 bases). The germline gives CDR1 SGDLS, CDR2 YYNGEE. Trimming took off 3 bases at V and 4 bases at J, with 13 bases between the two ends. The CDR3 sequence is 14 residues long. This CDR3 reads CASSAEQGSTEAFF. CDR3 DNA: TGTGCCAGCAGCGCCGAGCAGGGATCCACTGAAGCTTTCTTT.

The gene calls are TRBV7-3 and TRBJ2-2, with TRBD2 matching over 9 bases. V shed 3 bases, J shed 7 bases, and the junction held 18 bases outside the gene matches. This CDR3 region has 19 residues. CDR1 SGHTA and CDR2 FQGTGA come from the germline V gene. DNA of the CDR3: TGTGCCAGCAGCTTCAAACCGGGACTAGCCCCTGGTGGCGGCGGGGAGCTGTTTTTT. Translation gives CASSFKPGLAPGGGGELFF. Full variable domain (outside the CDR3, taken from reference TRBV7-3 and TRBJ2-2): GAGVSQTPSNKVTEKGKYVELRCDPISGHTALYWYRQSLGQGPEFLIYFQGTGAADDSGLPNDRFFAVRPEGSVSTLKIQRTERGDSAVYLCASSFKPGLAPGGGGELFFGEGSRLTVL.

The CDR3 bases are TGTGCCAGCAGTTTAAGGTATCAGGGGGGCCAGCCCCAGCATTTT. Its protein product is CASSLRYQGGQPQHF. This chain links TRBV27 with TRBJ1-5; 7 nucleotides agree with TRBD1. V shed 2 bases, J shed 7 bases, and the junction held 8 bases outside the gene matches. Per the germline V gene, CDR1 is MNHEY and CDR2 is SMNVEV (reference sequence). The CDR3 is 15 residues long.

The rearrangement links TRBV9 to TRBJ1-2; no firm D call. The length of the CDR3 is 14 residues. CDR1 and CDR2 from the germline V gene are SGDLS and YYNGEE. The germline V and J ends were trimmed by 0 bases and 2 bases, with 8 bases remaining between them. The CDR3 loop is CASSVVEGNYGYTF. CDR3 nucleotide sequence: TGTGCCAGCAGCGTAGTAGAGGGCAACTATGGCTACACCTTC.

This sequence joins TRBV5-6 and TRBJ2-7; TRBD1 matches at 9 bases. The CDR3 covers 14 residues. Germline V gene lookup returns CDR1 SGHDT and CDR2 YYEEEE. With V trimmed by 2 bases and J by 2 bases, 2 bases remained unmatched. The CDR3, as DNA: TGTGCCAGCAGCTTTGGGACAGGGACCTACGAGCAGTACTTC. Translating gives CASSFGTGTYEQYF.

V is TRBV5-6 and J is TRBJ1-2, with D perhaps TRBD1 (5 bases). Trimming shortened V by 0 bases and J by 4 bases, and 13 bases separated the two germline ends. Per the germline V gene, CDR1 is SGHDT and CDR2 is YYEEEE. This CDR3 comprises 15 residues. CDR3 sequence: CASSLDRGEVYGYTF. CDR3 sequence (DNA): TGTGCCAGCAGCTTGGATCGGGGGGAGGTCTATGGCTACACCTTC.

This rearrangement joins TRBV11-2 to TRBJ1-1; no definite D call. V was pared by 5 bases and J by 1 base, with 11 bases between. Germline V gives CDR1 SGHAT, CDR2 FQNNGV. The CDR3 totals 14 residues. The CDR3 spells CASSRGGWNTEAFF. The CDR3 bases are TGTGCCAGCAGCCGTGGAGGCTGGAACACTGAAGCTTTCTTT.

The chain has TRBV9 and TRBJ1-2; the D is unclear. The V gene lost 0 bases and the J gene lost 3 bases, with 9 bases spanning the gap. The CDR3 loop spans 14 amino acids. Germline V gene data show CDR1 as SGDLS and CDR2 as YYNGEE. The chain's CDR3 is CASSVGGSHYGYTF. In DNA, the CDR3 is TGTGCCAGCAGCGTAGGCGGGAGCCACTATGGCTACACCTTC.

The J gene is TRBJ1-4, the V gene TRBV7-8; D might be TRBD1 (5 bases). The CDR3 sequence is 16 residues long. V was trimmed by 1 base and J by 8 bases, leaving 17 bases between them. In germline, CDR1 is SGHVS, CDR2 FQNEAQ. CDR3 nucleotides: TGTGCCAGCAGCTTAGACCGCGGCAGGGTGTACGAAAAACTGTTTTTT. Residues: CASSLDRGRVYEKLFF.

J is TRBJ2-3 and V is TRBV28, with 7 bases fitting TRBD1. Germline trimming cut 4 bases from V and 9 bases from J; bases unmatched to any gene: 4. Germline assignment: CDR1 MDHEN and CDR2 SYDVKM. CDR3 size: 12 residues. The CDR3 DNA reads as TGTGCCAGCAGTTCCGGACAGGTCACGCAGTATTTT. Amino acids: CASSSGQVTQYF.

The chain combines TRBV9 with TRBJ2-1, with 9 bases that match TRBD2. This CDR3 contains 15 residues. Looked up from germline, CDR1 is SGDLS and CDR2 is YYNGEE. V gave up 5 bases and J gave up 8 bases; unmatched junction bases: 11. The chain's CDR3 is CASSPMGGGADEQFF. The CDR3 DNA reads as TGTGCCAGCAGTCCCATGGGCGGGGGGGCCGATGAGCAGTTCTTC. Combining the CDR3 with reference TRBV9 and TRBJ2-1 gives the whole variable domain DSGVTQTPKHLITATGQRVTLRCSPRSGDLSVYWYQQSLDQGLQFLIQYYNGEERAKGNILERFSAQQFPDLHSELNLSSLELGDSALYFCASSPMGGGADEQFFGPGTRLTVL.

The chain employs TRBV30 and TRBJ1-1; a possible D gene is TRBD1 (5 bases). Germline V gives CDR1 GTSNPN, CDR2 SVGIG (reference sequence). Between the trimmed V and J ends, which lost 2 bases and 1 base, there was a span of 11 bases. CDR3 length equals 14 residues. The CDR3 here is CAWSPGGGNTEAFF. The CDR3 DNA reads TGTGCCTGGAGTCCCGGGGGGGGGAACACTGAAGCTTTCTTT.